Following are 7 T cell receptor beta chains from one sample sequenced in a study of blood T cell repertoires in COVID-19. Here immunoSEQ multiplex PCR was the method, and the copy in TCRdb shows in-frame clones only, minus some. This sample has a few hundred thousand clones, with 70% to 90% found just once. Sequenced sample: PBMCs or T cells enriched from blood (not recorded which). These receptors were collected from a woman aged 55-75 years who had recovered from COVID-19.

V usage is TRBV18 and J usage is TRBJ2-5; TRBD1 is a possible D gene (5 bases). The CDR3 has 13 residues. Germline V lookup: CDR1 KGHSH, CDR2 LQKENI. Trimming removed 3 bases at V and 4 bases at J, with 9 bases between. The CDR3 reads CASSPDMRETQYF. DNA of the CDR3: TGTGCCAGCTCACCGGACATGCGAGAGACCCAGTACTTC.

This rearrangement joins TRBV1 to TRBJ2-5; TRBD1 was called by the table and not checked on the DNA. TRBV1 is marked as a pseudogene. The CDR3 is 15 residues long. CDR3 sequence (DNA): TGCACCAGCAAAGGACAGGGGTCGTCCCAAGAGACCCAGTACTTC. Its translation: CTSKGQGSSQETQYF.

The chain links TRBV5-1 to TRBJ2-3; TRBD2 matches at 7 bases. The CDR3 is 17 residues long. Germline CDR1 and CDR2: SGHRS and YFSETQ. Unmatched junction bases numbered 12, after V lost 0 bases and J lost 5 bases. The CDR3 protein is CASSLAYIGGGLDTQYF. CDR3 nucleotides: TGCGCCAGCAGCTTGGCCTATATCGGCGGGGGTTTAGATACGCAGTATTTT.

The chain has TRBV5-1 and TRBJ1-2; 7 bases agree with TRBD1. V dropped 0 bases and J dropped 5; count of bases not matched to a gene: 4. This CDR3 has 14 amino acids. Germline values: CDR1 SGHRS, CDR2 YFSETQ. The CDR3: CASSLGGGRYGYTF. The CDR3 coding sequence is TGCGCCAGCAGCTTGGGAGGGGGCCGGTATGGCTACACCTTC.

The chain combines TRBV9 with TRBJ2-7; 12 bases match TRBD2. Germline V gives CDR1 SGDLS, CDR2 YYNGEE. The CDR3 runs to 15 residues. J gave up 1 base and V 4 bases, and 3 bases lay outside the gene matches. CDR3 amino acids: CASSLAGGQSYEQYF. CDR3 DNA sequence: TGTGCCAGCAGCCTAGCGGGGGGGCAATCCTACGAGCAGTACTTC.

This chain links TRBV4-1 with TRBJ1-1, with TRBD1 identical over 8 bases. This CDR3 region has 16 residues. CDR1 is MGHRA, CDR2 YSYEKL, per germline. Trimming removed 1 base from V and 1 base from J; junction bases left unmatched: 5. The CDR3 reads CASSQAPDRGNTEAFF. The CDR3 nucleotides are TGCGCCAGCAGCCAAGCCCCAGACAGGGGGAACACTGAAGCTTTCTTT.

V is TRBV24-1 and J is TRBJ1-2, with D unclear. This CDR3 is 15 amino acids long. Trimming removed 4 bases from V and 0 bases from J, with 11 bases in between. CDR1 KGHDR and CDR2 SFDVKD come from the germline V gene. The DNA for the CDR3 is TGTGCCACCAGTGACCCCAGTAAATCTAACTATGGCTACACCTTC. Protein product: CATSDPSKSNYGYTF.